Listed here are 18 T cell receptor beta chains from one sample, sequenced in a study of response to subunit inactivated influenza vaccine. TCRdb reprocessed the RT-PCR reads with MiXCR, giving one entry per CDR3 protein. The sample includes a few hundred thousand distinct CDR3 sequences, approximately 9.9% of them seen just once. The sample was PBMCs from blood, taken roughly 45 days after vaccination. The receptors were sampled from a middle-aged man who received an inactivated influenza vaccine.

This clonotype was picked up a small number of times. The rearrangement links TRBV19 to TRBJ2-1, with D maybe TRBD2 (6 bases). The CDR3 totals 15 residues. The V gene's germline CDR1 is LNHDA and CDR2 SQIVND (reference sequence). V lost 1 base and J lost 7, with 14 bases in between. The chain's CDR3 is CASSIGRGGPNEQFF. CDR3 bases: TGTGCCAGTAGTATAGGAAGGGGAGGTCCAAATGAGCAGTTCTTC.

The chain links TRBV11-2 to TRBJ2-5; 10 bases line up with TRBD2. V shed 1 base, J shed 5 bases, and the junction held 10 bases outside the gene matches. From germline, CDR1 is SGHAT and CDR2 FQNNGV. This CDR3 is 17 amino acids long. The CDR3 region is CASSLGGSPGLAETQYF. In DNA form, the CDR3 reads TGTGCCAGCAGCTTAGGAGGGTCTCCGGGACTAGCGGAGACCCAGTACTTC. Drawing the rest from reference TRBV11-2 and TRBJ2-5, the complete variable domain is EAGVAQSPRYKIIEKRQSVAFWCNPISGHATLYWYQQILGQGPKLLIQFQNNGVVDDSQLPKDRFSAERLKGVDSTLKIQPAKLEDSAVYLCASSLGGSPGLAETQYFGPGTRLLVL.

V usage is TRBV6-2 or TRBV6-3 and J usage is TRBJ2-1; D uncertain. V lost 8 bases and J lost 7, with 18 bases in between. The germline V gene encodes CDR1 MNHEY and CDR2 SVGEGT. The CDR3 covers 14 residues. The CDR3 protein is CASSLSRRSNEQFF. Written as DNA, the CDR3 is TGTGCCAGCTCGCTTTCTCGGAGATCAAATGAGCAGTTCTTC.

The rearrangement uses TRBV12-5 and TRBJ2-1; D could derive from TRBD1 or TRBD2 (5 bases each). Trimming took 0 bases from V and 1 from J, leaving 13 bases between them. CDR1 and CDR2 (germline): LGHNT, FRNRAP. This CDR3 has 17 amino acids. The CDR3 loop is CASGLVLGRGSYNEQFF. The CDR3 coding sequence is TGTGCTAGTGGTTTGGTATTGGGACGGGGATCCTACAATGAGCAGTTCTTC.

Details on this clonotype: A much more abundant neighbour one base away suggests this may be a read error. The chain carries TRBV29-1 and TRBJ1-1; D remains unclear. Germline loops: CDR1 SQVTM, CDR2 ANQGSEA. V lost 4 bases and J lost 3, with 9 bases in between. CDR3 size: 12 residues. CDR3 amino acids: CSVAFVDTEAFF. CDR3 DNA: TGCAGCGTTGCTTTTGTAGACACTGAAGCTTTCTTT.

The V and J genes are TRBV3-1 and TRBJ2-5; TRBD2 agrees at 10 bases. Trimming at V came to 0 bases and at J to 4 bases, leaving 8 bases not matched to a gene. Looked up from germline, CDR1 is LGHDT and CDR2 is YNNKEL (reference sequence). The CDR3 spans 17 residues. The CDR3 region has the DNA TGTGCCAGCAGCCAAGATCGGCTAGCGGGAGTTGGAGAGACCCAGTACTTC. Translation gives CASSQDRLAGVGETQYF.

In this sample, this clonotype turned up many times. The V gene is TRBV20-1, the J gene TRBJ2-6; D remains unclear. Germline CDR1 is DFQATT and CDR2 is SNEGSKA (reference sequence). The V gene lost 0 bases and the J gene lost 0 bases, with 18 bases spanning the gap. The length of the CDR3 is 19 residues. This chain's CDR3 is CSARDLTQADFSGANVLTF. CDR3 coding DNA: TGCAGTGCTAGAGATCTAACGCAGGCGGATTTCTCTGGGGCCAACGTCCTGACTTTC.

The table lists this clonotype with many counts. The chain joins TRBV7-2 to TRBJ2-7; D is uncertain. There are 11 residues in the CDR3. Trimming took 5 bases from V and 2 from J, leaving 4 bases between them. In germline, CDR1 is SGHTA, CDR2 FQGNSA. CDR3 amino acids: CASSHTYEQYF. The CDR3 DNA reads TGTGCCAGCAGCCACACCTACGAGCAGTACTTC.

The chain links TRBV30 to TRBJ2-3; D remains unclear. The CDR3 is 14 residues long. V was shortened by 4 bases and J by 2 bases, with 13 bases between the two germline ends. Germline V gives CDR1 GTSNPN, CDR2 SVGIG (reference sequence). The CDR3 DNA sequence: TGTGCCTGGACGGCTCTCACCCACACAGATACGCAGTATTTT. Its protein is CAWTALTHTDTQYF.

The chain joins TRBV6-6 to TRBJ2-7, with TRBD1 identical over 8 bases. CDR3 size: 13 residues. From germline, CDR1 is MNHNY and CDR2 SVGAGI (reference sequence). V was clipped by 2 bases and J by 5 bases; unmatched bases: 2. The CDR3: CASSYPDRDEQYF. Here the CDR3 DNA reads TGTGCCAGCAGTTACCCGGACAGGGACGAGCAGTACTTC.

The chain recombines TRBV28 with TRBJ1-6; D gene uncertain. The CDR3 runs 15 residues. Trimming cost V 7 bases and J 9 bases, with 19 bases left between them. CDR1 and CDR2 (germline): MDHEN, SYDVKM. CDR3 nucleotide sequence: TGTGCCAGCACTCCTTCCCGGGGATCGATTTCACCCCTCCACTTT. It encodes CASTPSRGSISPLHF.

In the case of this clonotype: Since a much larger clone is just one base distant, this may be a read error. This chain joins TRBV20-1 and TRBJ2-1; TRBD2 is a possible D gene (5 bases). With 0 bases removed from V and 5 bases from J, the gap between germline ends came to 11 bases. This CDR3 has 14 residues. Looked up from germline, CDR1 is DFQATT and CDR2 is SNEGSKA (reference sequence). CDR3 sequence (DNA): TGCAGTGCTAGAGATGCACTAGGGAACAATGAGCAGTTCTTC. Its translation: CSARDALGNNEQFF.

The chain employs TRBV28 and TRBJ2-5; D is perhaps TRBD1 (6 bases). V was trimmed by 5 bases and J by 2 bases, leaving 21 bases between them. Germline V gives CDR1 MDHEN, CDR2 SYDVKM. The CDR3 totals 17 residues. The CDR3, as DNA: TGTGCCAGCAGTACGACAGGATGGGGTTGGGGGCAAGAGACCCAGTACTTC. Translating gives CASSTTGWGWGQETQYF.

This clonotype was observed a handful of times. V and J are TRBV20-1 and TRBJ2-1, with D perhaps given as TRBD1 or TRBD2 (5 bases each). From germline, CDR1 is DFQATT and CDR2 SNEGSKA (reference sequence). The length of the CDR3 is 14 residues. V lost 7 bases and J 6 bases, leaving 19 bases between the germline ends. The CDR3 bases are TGCAGTGTTCCCCCCGGGACCCCCGGCAATGAGCAGTTCTTC. Translated, it gives CSVPPGTPGNEQFF.

This clonotype has just a few counts. The V gene is TRBV11-2, the J gene TRBJ2-7, with 7 bases matching TRBD2. V shed 5 bases, J shed 0 bases, and the junction held 7 bases outside the gene matches. The CDR3 sequence is 15 residues long. From germline, CDR1 is SGHAT and CDR2 FQNNGV. The CDR3 spells CASSLQAGSSYEQYF. CDR3 nucleotide sequence: TGTGCCAGCAGCCTCCAAGCGGGATCCTCCTACGAGCAGTACTTC. The full variable domain, with the rest looked up from reference TRBV11-2 and TRBJ2-7, is EAGVAQSPRYKIIEKRQSVAFWCNPISGHATLYWYQQILGQGPKLLIQFQNNGVVDDSQLPKDRFSAERLKGVDSTLKIQPAKLEDSAVYLCASSLQAGSSYEQYFGPGTRLTVT.

The J gene is TRBJ1-6, the V gene TRBV12-3 or TRBV12-4, with D maybe TRBD1 (6 bases). The CDR3 contains 12 residues. V lost 6 bases to trimming and J lost 15 bases, with 15 bases between them. The CDR3 reads CASRSGTSDLHF. The CDR3, as DNA: TGTGCCAGCAGAAGCGGGACAAGCGACCTCCACTTT.

The sample holds a few counts of this clonotype. The CDR3 coding sequence is TGTGCCAGCACGATCGGACTAGCGGGACCCTACGAGCAGTACTTC. Translating gives CASTIGLAGPYEQYF. J is TRBJ2-7 and V is TRBV7-9; 12 bases match TRBD2. Germline assignment: CDR1 SEHNR and CDR2 FQNEAQ (reference sequence). The CDR3 runs to 15 residues. With V trimmed by 7 bases and J by 2 bases, 6 bases remained unmatched.

This clonotype was counted only a few times. The chain links TRBV7-8 to TRBJ1-1; D is possibly TRBD1 (6 bases). The CDR3 extends over 17 amino acids. Germline values: CDR1 SGHVS, CDR2 FQNEAQ. With 2 bases removed from V and 0 bases from J, the gap between germline ends came to 16 bases. The CDR3 region is CASSLWGRGGLNTEAFF. The CDR3 DNA reads as TGTGCCAGCAGCTTATGGGGAAGGGGGGGATTGAACACTGAAGCTTTCTTT.